The 19 T cell receptor beta chains reported below all come from one sample, sequenced in a study of T cells after posttransplantation cyclophosphamide. Cells defined as naive were viable CD3+CD4+ or CD3+CD8+ and CCR7+CD45RA+CD45RO-CD95-CD27+CD28+. Produced via immunoSEQ multiplex PCR; TCRdb's table is partial and in-frame only. Among more than 15,000 clones, 94% were seen once, and the ten largest hold 0.25% to 0.3%. The specimen sequenced was naive CD4+ T cells sorted from blood. Source of these receptors: a woman aged 45-59 years in good health and a related stem cell transplant donor.

The chain couples TRBV9 to TRBJ2-7; 8 bases are shared with TRBD2. Germline loops: CDR1 SGDLS, CDR2 YYNGEE. The CDR3 extends over 15 amino acids. V lost 2 bases, J lost 1 base, and 5 bases stayed unmatched. CDR3 nucleotides: TGTGCCAGCAGCGTGTCGACTAGCGCTTCCTACGAGCAGTACTTC. It specifies CASSVSTSASYEQYF. The variable domain in full, completed from reference TRBV9 and TRBJ2-7, reads DSGVTQTPKHLITATGQRVTLRCSPRSGDLSVYWYQQSLDQGLQFLIQYYNGEERAKGNILERFSAQQFPDLHSELNLSSLELGDSALYFCASSVSTSASYEQYFGPGTRLTVT.

This clone was seen just once. The CDR3 reads CASGRDSNEQFF. DNA of the CDR3: TGTGCTAGTGGTCGGGACAGCAATGAGCAGTTCTTC. The chain has TRBV12-5 and TRBJ2-1; 7 bases agree with TRBD1. This CDR3 is built from 12 residues. V trimming: 5 bases; J trimming: 6 bases; junction bases outside the gene matches: 1. Germline values: CDR1 LGHNT, CDR2 FRNRAP.

V gene TRBV30 combines with J gene TRBJ1-4; D call uncertain. There are 14 residues in the CDR3. Germline V CDR1 and CDR2: GTSNPN, SVGIG (reference sequence). V lost 4 bases, J lost 4 bases, and 13 bases lay in between. DNA for the CDR3: TGTGCCTGGACCGCCACGGGTTTTAATGAAAAACTGTTTTTT. Translation: CAWTATGFNEKLFF.

This rearrangement joins TRBV30 to TRBJ1-5, with TRBD1 matching 9 bases. CDR1 and CDR2 from the germline V gene are GTSNPN and SVGIG (reference sequence). Trimming cost V 1 base and J 5 bases; bases outside gene matches: 3. The CDR3 runs to 14 residues. The CDR3 coding sequence is TGTGCCTGGAGTGGGGACAGGGCTTATCAGCCCCAGCATTTT. Its protein product is CAWSGDRAYQPQHF.

The rearrangement uses TRBV29-1 and TRBJ2-1; 9 bases map to TRBD2. The CDR3 loop spans 14 amino acids. CDR1 and CDR2 from the germline V gene are SQVTM and ANQGSEA. V lost 4 bases, J lost 10 bases, and 11 bases stayed unmatched. CDR3: CSVGLLAGWREQFF. DNA of the CDR3: TGCAGCGTTGGTTTGCTAGCGGGATGGCGAGAGCAGTTCTTC.

The J gene is TRBJ1-5, the V gene TRBV10-2; 8 bases line up with TRBD1. Germline V lookup: CDR1 WSHSY, CDR2 SAAADI. This CDR3 has 15 residues. The junction had 8 bases not matched to a gene; V was cut back by 9 bases and J by 1 base. The CDR3 DNA follows: TGCGCCAGTTCCGGGACAGGAGAGAGCAATCAGCCCCAGCATTTT. It yields the protein CASSGTGESNQPQHF.

This chain links TRBV7-3 with TRBJ2-3; a weak D match, TRBD1 (6 bases). The CDR3 sequence is 16 residues long. CDR1 SGHTA and CDR2 FQGTGA come from the germline V gene. The V gene lost 0 bases and the J gene lost 3 bases, with 13 bases spanning the gap. Here the CDR3 reads CASSLTRGKMTDTQYF. The CDR3 DNA follows: TGTGCCAGCAGCTTAACGAGGGGGAAGATGACAGATACGCAGTATTTT.

This chain uses TRBV9 with TRBJ2-2; 9 positions agree with TRBD2. The germline gives CDR1 SGDLS, CDR2 YYNGEE. Germline trimming cut 6 bases from V and 5 bases from J; bases unmatched to any gene: 14. The CDR3 has 17 amino acids. CDR3: CASTGLGGRARTGELFF. The CDR3 DNA reads as TGTGCCAGCACGGGTCTCGGCGGGAGGGCCCGAACCGGGGAGCTGTTTTTT. The full variable domain, rest sourced from reference TRBV9 and TRBJ2-2, is DSGVTQTPKHLITATGQRVTLRCSPRSGDLSVYWYQQSLDQGLQFLIQYYNGEERAKGNILERFSAQQFPDLHSELNLSSLELGDSALYFCASTGLGGRARTGELFFGEGSRLTVL.

The J gene is TRBJ2-2, the V gene TRBV7-6, with D uncertain. Germline values: CDR1 SGHVS, CDR2 FNYEAQ. V lost 0 bases to trimming and J lost 8 bases, with 4 bases between them. The CDR3 length is 12 residues. The CDR3 region has the DNA TGTGCCAGCAGCTTAGCTCCAGGGGAGCTGTTTTTT. Translation: CASSLAPGELFF.

This rearrangement joins TRBV27 to TRBJ2-5; 10 nucleotides agree with TRBD2. CDR1 is MNHEY and CDR2 is SMNVEV in the germline V gene (reference sequence). The V and J ends lost 0 bases and 2 bases, in that order; junction bases with no gene match: 3. This CDR3 has 16 amino acids. CDR3 DNA sequence: TGTGCCAGCAGTTTATCCTGGACTAGCGGACAAGAGACCCAGTACTTC. This codes for CASSLSWTSGQETQYF.

V is TRBV7-2 and J is TRBJ2-2; D is unclear. CDR1 is SGHTA and CDR2 is FQGNSA in the germline V gene. The CDR3 totals 15 residues. Trimming removed 0 bases from V and 6 bases from J, with 11 bases in between. CDR3 in amino acids: CASSLAARVPGELFF. CDR3 DNA: TGTGCCAGCAGCTTAGCCGCTCGGGTTCCCGGGGAGCTGTTTTTT.

The chain uses TRBV9 and TRBJ1-2, with 8 nucleotides matching TRBD1. V lost 3 bases to trimming and J lost 8 bases; unmatched junction nucleotides: 21. Germline CDR1 is SGDLS and CDR2 is YYNGEE. The CDR3 has 18 amino acids. The CDR3 coding sequence is TGTGCCAGCAGCGGACCCAGTAGTGGGGGACAGGCCCTCGGGGGCTACACCTTC. Translating gives CASSGPSSGGQALGGYTF. Full variable domain (rest looked up from reference TRBV9 and TRBJ1-2): DSGVTQTPKHLITATGQRVTLRCSPRSGDLSVYWYQQSLDQGLQFLIQYYNGEERAKGNILERFSAQQFPDLHSELNLSSLELGDSALYFCASSGPSSGGQALGGYTFGSGTRLTVV.

This chain connects TRBV27 to TRBJ1-5; 10 bases line up with TRBD1. The CDR3 covers 19 residues. V trimming: 3 bases; J trimming: 0 bases; junction bases outside the gene matches: 11. Germline CDR1 MNHEY, CDR2 SMNVEV (reference sequence). The CDR3 protein is CASSFYRDRGPNSNQPQHF. In DNA, the CDR3 is TGTGCCAGCAGTTTTTACCGGGACAGGGGACCGAATAGCAATCAGCCCCAGCATTTT.

The chain employs TRBV19 and TRBJ2-4, with 11 bases aligning to TRBD1. J lost 8 bases, V lost 6 bases, and 9 bases had no gene match. The CDR3 runs to 15 residues. Germline values: CDR1 LNHDA, CDR2 SQIVND (reference sequence). The CDR3 DNA reads TGTGCCAGTAGCGCCTTGGGACAGGGGGGAGACATTCAGTACTTC. It specifies CASSALGQGGDIQYF.

This sequence joins TRBV7-9 and TRBJ2-1; 7 bases agree with TRBD2. CDR1 SEHNR and CDR2 FQNEAQ come from the germline V gene (reference sequence). The CDR3 runs to 13 residues. The V gene end was trimmed by 5 bases and the J gene end by 4 bases; junction bases not matched to a gene: 2. The CDR3 DNA reads as TGTGCCAGCAGCGGACTAGGTTACAATGAGCAGTTCTTC. Translated, it gives CASSGLGYNEQFF.

The genes are TRBV28 and TRBJ2-1; 7 positions agree with TRBD1. CDR1 MDHEN and CDR2 SYDVKM come from the germline V gene. The CDR3 runs 13 residues. With 4 bases clipped from V and 7 bases from J, the junction kept 4 bases outside the gene matches. The CDR3, as DNA: TGTGCCAGCAGTTGGGCAGGGGGAAATGAGCAGTTCTTC. Amino acids: CASSWAGGNEQFF.

The V call is TRBV7-9, the J call TRBJ2-7, with 9 bases fitting TRBD1. Per the germline V gene, CDR1 is SEHNR and CDR2 is FQNEAQ (reference sequence). V dropped 8 bases and J dropped 0; count of bases not matched to a gene: 14. CDR3 size: 17 residues. The CDR3 sequence: CASASGQGTYSSYEQYF. The DNA for the CDR3 is TGTGCCAGCGCCTCGGGACAGGGCACTTACAGCTCCTACGAGCAGTACTTC.

This chain joins TRBV5-4 and TRBJ2-5, with D possibly matching TRBD1 (6 bases). CDR3 size: 16 residues. Germline values: CDR1 SGHNT, CDR2 YYREEE (reference sequence). V was cut by 1 base and J by 4 bases, with 17 bases left in between. For the CDR3, the DNA is TGTGCCAGCAGCTTGAACCCTAATGGGGGCCGAGAGACCCAGTACTTC. Residues: CASSLNPNGGRETQYF.

The rearrangement joins TRBV4-1 to TRBJ2-4; D unresolved. Germline V gene data show CDR1 as MGHRA and CDR2 as YSYEKL. V was trimmed by 0 bases and J by 5 bases, leaving 8 bases between them. CDR3 length: 14 amino acids. The CDR3 DNA reads TGCGCCAGCAGCCAAGATTTAGGAGAAAACATTCAGTACTTC. Protein product: CASSQDLGENIQYF.